This T cell receptor beta chain was documented in a study of metastatic and nonmetastatic thyroid tumors. This CDR3 is built from 15 residues. Trimming removed 2 bases from V and 3 bases from J, with 17 bases in between. Per the germline V gene, CDR1 is DFQATT and CDR2 is SNEGSKA (reference sequence). No patient had received any treatment before thyroid surgery. Whole-study results and caveats: Significantly higher TCR beta diversity was reportedly seen in malignant thyroid tumors than benign nodules, in blood and tumor.

TCRdb reanalyzed the PCR reads with MiXCR. This table has some 55,000 clones, 25% to 30% appearing once. Ten or more counts support this clone. As yet, its antigen is unknown. The receptor's source is a female donor with papillary thyroid cancer or a benign thyroid nodule (not recorded which). Some clones in this sample may be carry-over from other donors' samples. The J gene is TRBJ2-7, the V gene TRBV20-1, with D tentatively TRBD1 (6 bases). Sequencing used blood. The CDR3 loop is CSARTGIGLGYEQYF. The DNA for the CDR3 is TGCAGTGCTAGAACAGGGATAGGCCTCGGCTACGAGCAGTACTTC.